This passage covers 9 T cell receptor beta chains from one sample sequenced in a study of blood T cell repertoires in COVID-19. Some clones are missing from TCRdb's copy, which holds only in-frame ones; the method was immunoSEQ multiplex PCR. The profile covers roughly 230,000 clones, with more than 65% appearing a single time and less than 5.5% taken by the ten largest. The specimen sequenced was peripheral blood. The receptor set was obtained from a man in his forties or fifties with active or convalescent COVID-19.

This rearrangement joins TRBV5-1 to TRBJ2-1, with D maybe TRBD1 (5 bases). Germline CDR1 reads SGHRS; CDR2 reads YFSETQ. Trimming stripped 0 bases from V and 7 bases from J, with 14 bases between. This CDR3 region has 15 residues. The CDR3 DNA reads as TGCGCCAGCAGCTTGGAGTCTGGGGCCGGGAATGAGCAGTTCTTC. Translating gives CASSLESGAGNEQFF.

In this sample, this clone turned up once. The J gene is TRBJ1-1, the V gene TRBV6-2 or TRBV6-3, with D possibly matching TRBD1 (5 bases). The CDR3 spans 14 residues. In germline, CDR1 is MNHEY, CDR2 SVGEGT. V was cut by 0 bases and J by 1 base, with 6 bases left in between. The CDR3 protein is CASSYSQGNTEAFF. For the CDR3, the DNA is TGTGCCAGCAGTTACTCGCAGGGGAACACTGAAGCTTTCTTT.

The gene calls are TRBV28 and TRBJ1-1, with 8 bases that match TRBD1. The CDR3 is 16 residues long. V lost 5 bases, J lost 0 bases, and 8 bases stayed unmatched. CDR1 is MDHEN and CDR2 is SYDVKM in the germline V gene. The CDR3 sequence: CASSPSGGRMNTEAFF. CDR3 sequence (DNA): TGTGCCAGCAGTCCATCAGGGGGCCGCATGAACACTGAAGCTTTCTTT. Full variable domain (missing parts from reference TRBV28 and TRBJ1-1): DVKVTQSSRYLVKRTGEKVFLECVQDMDHENMFWYRQDPGLGLRLIYFSYDVKMKEKGDIPEGYSVSREKKERFSLILESASTNQTSMYLCASSPSGGRMNTEAFFGQGTRLTVV.

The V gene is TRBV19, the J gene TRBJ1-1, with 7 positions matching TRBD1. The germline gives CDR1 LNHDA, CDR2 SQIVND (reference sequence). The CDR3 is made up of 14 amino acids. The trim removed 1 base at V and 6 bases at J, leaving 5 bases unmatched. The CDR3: CASSIGGRGAEAFF. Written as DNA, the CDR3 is TGTGCCAGTAGTATAGGGGGCAGGGGGGCTGAAGCTTTCTTT.

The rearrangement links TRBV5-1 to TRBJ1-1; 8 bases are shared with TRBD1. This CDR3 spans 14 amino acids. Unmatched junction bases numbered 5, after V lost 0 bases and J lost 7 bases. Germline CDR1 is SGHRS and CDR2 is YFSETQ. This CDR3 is CASSLGTGPIEAFF. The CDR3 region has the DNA TGCGCCAGCAGCTTGGGGACAGGGCCGATTGAAGCTTTCTTT.

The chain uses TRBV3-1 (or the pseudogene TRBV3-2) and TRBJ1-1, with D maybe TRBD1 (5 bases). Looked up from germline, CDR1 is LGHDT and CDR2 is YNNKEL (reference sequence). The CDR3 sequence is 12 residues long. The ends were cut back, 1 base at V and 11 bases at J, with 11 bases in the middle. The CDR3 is CASSQVGEAAFF. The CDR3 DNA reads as TGTGCCAGCAGCCAAGTGGGGGAGGCCGCTTTCTTT.

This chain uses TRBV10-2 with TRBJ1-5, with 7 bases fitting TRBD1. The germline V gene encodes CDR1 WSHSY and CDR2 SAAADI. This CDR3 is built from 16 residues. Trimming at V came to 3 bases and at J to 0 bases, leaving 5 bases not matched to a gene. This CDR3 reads CASSEVQGISNQPQHF. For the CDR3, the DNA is TGCGCCAGCAGTGAAGTACAGGGGATTAGCAATCAGCCCCAGCATTTT.

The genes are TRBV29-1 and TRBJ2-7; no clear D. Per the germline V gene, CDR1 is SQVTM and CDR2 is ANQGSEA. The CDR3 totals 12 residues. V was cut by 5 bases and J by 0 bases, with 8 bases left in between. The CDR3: CSVLGSSYEQYF. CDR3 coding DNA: TGCAGCGTTCTTGGTAGCTCCTACGAGCAGTACTTC.

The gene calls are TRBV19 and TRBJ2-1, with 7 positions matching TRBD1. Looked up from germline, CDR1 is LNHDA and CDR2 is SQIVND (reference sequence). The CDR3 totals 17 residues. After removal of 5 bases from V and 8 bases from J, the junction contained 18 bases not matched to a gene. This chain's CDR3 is CASSPPTPTGKLDEQFF. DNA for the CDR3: TGTGCCAGTAGTCCCCCGACCCCGACAGGGAAGCTCGATGAGCAGTTCTTC.